One and the same sample provided the 14 T cell receptor beta chains below, sequenced in a study of T-cell reconstitution after alpha-beta-depleted transplantation in children. For TCRbeta, the library was prepared with unique molecular identifiers. TCRdb passed the PCR reads through MiXCR, listing each CDR3 protein once. The sample has 210,000 or so distinct CDR3 sequences, roughly 9% seen once. The material sequenced was PBMCs from the stem cell graft donor, taken from the stem cell graft. Every receptor here comes from a human donor who donated a stem cell graft to a child with acute lymphoblastic leukemia.

This clonotype was counted between two and nine times. The rearrangement links TRBV7-2 to TRBJ2-2; unclear D gene. The CDR3 extends over 15 amino acids. Trimming removed 5 bases at V and 6 bases at J, with 16 bases between. CDR1 and CDR2 (germline): SGHTA, FQGNSA. The CDR3 bases are TGTGCCAGCAGCACAGTTTTGGTTGTCGCCGGGGAGCTGTTTTTT. Encoded protein: CASSTVLVVAGELFF.

As concerns this clonotype: A read error may be the cause here, since a much bigger clone is one base away. The chain uses TRBV5-1 and TRBJ2-7, with D tentatively TRBD2 (5 bases). CDR1 and CDR2 (germline): SGHRS, YFSETQ. The CDR3 is 14 amino acids. The germline V and J ends were trimmed by 0 bases and 5 bases, with 12 bases remaining between them. Written as DNA, the CDR3 is TGCGCCAGCAGCTTGGTAGACGGAGGCCACGAGCAGTACTTC. Amino acids: CASSLVDGGHEQYF.

In this sample, this clonotype turned up many times. V gene TRBV5-1 combines with J gene TRBJ2-3; the match to TRBD1 covers 9 bases. Germline trimming cut 4 bases from V and 4 bases from J; bases unmatched to any gene: 10. The germline gives CDR1 SGHRS, CDR2 YFSETQ. This CDR3 is 16 amino acids long. The CDR3: CASSPGDRVIPDTQYF. The CDR3 DNA reads as TGCGCCAGCAGCCCCGGGGACAGGGTTATCCCAGATACGCAGTATTTT. Supplemented by reference TRBV5-1 and TRBJ2-3, the full variable domain reads KAGVTQTPRYLIKTRGQQVTLSCSPISGHRSVSWYQQTPGQGLQFLFEYFSETQRNKGNFPGRFSGRQFSNSRSEMNVSTLELGDSALYLCASSPGDRVIPDTQYFGPGTRLTVL.

In this sample, this clonotype turned up many times. This chain joins TRBV25-1 and TRBJ2-1; tentative D call: TRBD2 (7 bases). The V end was cut by 6 bases, the J end by 5 bases, with 14 bases between. This CDR3 has 14 amino acids. Germline assignment: CDR1 MGHDK and CDR2 SYGVNS. This chain's CDR3 is CASRKGGGNNEQFF. The CDR3 DNA follows: TGTGCCAGCAGGAAGGGGGGGGGCAACAATGAGCAGTTCTTC.

Many counts were recorded for this clonotype. The chain recombines TRBV12-3 or TRBV12-4 with TRBJ2-1; D is ambiguous. The CDR3 is 17 residues long. The V gene lost 2 bases and the J gene lost 3 bases, with 17 bases spanning the gap. This CDR3 reads CASSLSSPGHIYNEQFF. The CDR3, as DNA: TGTGCCAGCAGTTTATCTTCCCCCGGGCACATCTACAATGAGCAGTTCTTC.

This clonotype appeared many times. The chain carries TRBV20-1 and TRBJ2-7; D remains ambiguous. V was trimmed by 2 bases and J by 0 bases, leaving 11 bases between them. The CDR3 loop spans 14 amino acids. CDR1 and CDR2 (germline): DFQATT, SNEGSKA (reference sequence). CDR3 nucleotides: TGCAGTGCTAGACCCGCTCCGGACTCCTACGAGCAGTACTTC. Protein product: CSARPAPDSYEQYF.

At least ten counts were recorded for this clonotype. The rearrangement joins TRBV6-5 to TRBJ1-1; 9 bases are shared with TRBD1. After removal of 1 base from V and 3 bases from J, the junction contained 6 bases not matched to a gene. The CDR3 is made up of 16 amino acids. CDR1 is MNHEY, CDR2 SVGAGI, per germline. The CDR3 loop reads CASSYLGTGLDTEAFF. The CDR3 DNA is TGTGCCAGCAGTTACTTGGGGACAGGGTTGGACACTGAAGCTTTCTTT.

The sample holds a few counts of this clonotype. This rearrangement joins TRBV12-3 or TRBV12-4 to TRBJ2-7; no firm D call. The V end was cut by 5 bases, the J end by 5 bases, with 19 bases between. The CDR3 consists of 15 residues. The CDR3 reads CASSIAEGSGDEQYF. The CDR3 nucleotides read TGTGCCAGCAGTATCGCGGAAGGTTCTGGCGACGAGCAGTACTTC.

This clonotype was seen a few times. This rearrangement joins TRBV6-1 to TRBJ1-4; the D is unclear. V was trimmed by 0 bases and J by 13 bases, leaving 18 bases between them. Germline assignment: CDR1 MNHNS and CDR2 SASEGT. CDR3 length equals 15 residues. For the CDR3, the DNA is TGTGCCAGCAGTGAAGCGGCGGGTGGAGTTAGTAGACTGTTTTTT. Its protein is CASSEAAGGVSRLFF.

This clonotype was found a few times. The chain recombines TRBV7-8 with TRBJ1-1; the match to TRBD1 covers 8 bases. The CDR3 loop spans 15 amino acids. The trim removed 0 bases at V and 7 bases at J, leaving 7 bases unmatched. The germline CDR1 and CDR2 sequences are SGHVS and FQNEAQ. Here the CDR3 reads CASSLAEVGQGEAFF. The CDR3 coding sequence is TGTGCCAGCAGCTTAGCTGAAGTCGGACAGGGTGAAGCTTTCTTT.

The DNA of the CDR3 is TGCAGTGCTAGTCCCCAGGGCAGGGGGGCCCTCTACGAGCAGTACTTC. Amino acids: CSASPQGRGALYEQYF. The rearrangement links TRBV20-1 to TRBJ2-7; tentatively, D is TRBD1 (7 bases). Germline V gives CDR1 DFQATT, CDR2 SNEGSKA (reference sequence). V lost 3 bases, J lost 3 bases, and 21 bases lay in between. This CDR3 is 16 amino acids long.

The V call is TRBV20-1, the J call TRBJ1-1; D gene ambiguous. Trimming left V 4 bases short and J 1 base short, with 10 bases between. This CDR3 is 13 amino acids long. Germline assignment: CDR1 DFQATT and CDR2 SNEGSKA (reference sequence). The CDR3 DNA reads as TGCAGTGCTAAAAGGGAATGGAACACTGAAGCTTTCTTT. Residues: CSAKREWNTEAFF.

This clonotype appeared many times. The genes are TRBV12-3 or TRBV12-4 and TRBJ1-2; no reliable D call. V lost 5 bases and J 4 bases, leaving 5 bases between the germline ends. The CDR3 consists of 11 residues. The CDR3 nucleotides are TGTGCCAGCAGTCCTTCCTATGGCTACACCTTC. Translation: CASSPSYGYTF.

The chain links TRBV3-1 to TRBJ2-5; 10 nucleotides match TRBD2. Germline CDR1 is LGHDT and CDR2 is YNNKEL (reference sequence). The CDR3 totals 15 residues. V shed 4 bases, J shed 5 bases, and the junction held 7 bases outside the gene matches. CDR3 bases: TGTGCCAGCAGCCCCCTCGCTAGCGGGGGTGAGACCCAGTACTTC. Translation gives CASSPLASGGETQYF.